The clone carrying this T cell receptor beta chain was counted only a few times. No antigen is known for it. The data were taken from a study of cytomegalovirus exposure and HLA in healthy donors. Study-wide results and caveats: Being productive about 90% or about 30% of the time was typical of most TCR beta V segments in an earlier analysis.

Deletions cut 1 base from V and 5 bases from J, with 7 bases between. The length of the CDR3 is 13 residues. Germline CDR1 reads SGHRS; CDR2 reads YFSETQ. Use of 60 Vbeta and 13 Jbeta primers characterized the PCR. Clones were sequenced by immunoSEQ multiplex PCR, and TCRdb holds only the in-frame ones, with some missing. The sample carries 130,000 or so clones, around 80% recorded once. The chain couples TRBV5-1 to TRBJ1-5, with TRBD1 as a possible D gene (6 bases). The sequenced sample was PBMCs. The sequence was obtained from a man in his thirties or forties in good health and CMV-seronegative. This chain's CDR3 is CASSLNRDQPQHF. The CDR3 coding sequence is TGCGCCAGCAGCTTGAACAGGGATCAGCCCCAGCATTTT.